This entry features one T cell receptor (beta chain) sequence. The antigen is not known. At the DNA level, this CDR3 is encoded by other sequences in the same sample as well. Methods used by the authors: For the immunoSEQ data, sequences were junction-only without quality scores, so filtering differed. The table came from immunoSEQ multiplex PCR; TCRdb's copy has only in-frame clones and leaves some out. The V and J calls and clone size come from that table; D and trimming were worked out from the DNA. The sample records some 2,100,000 clones, 85% to 95% being singletons. This CDR3 spans 11 amino acids. Trimming stripped 3 bases from V and 3 bases from J, with 3 bases between. Germline V gene lookup returns CDR1 SGDLS and CDR2 YYNGEE. The data were obtained in a study of shared clonotypes between healthy human individuals. Study observations and caveats: Rarefaction analysis demonstrated incomplete sorted-subset sequencing notwithstanding large depth. The four-donor shared clonotypes exceeded non-shared clonotypes in generation probability, with non-shared ones scoring lower.

CD45RO-negative CD8 cells positively selected for CCR7 made up the naive population, which excluded terminally differentiated effector memory CD45RA+ cells. Sequencing was performed on naive CD8+ T cells from PBMCs. This TCR derives from a young man in good health. Some clones in this sample may be carry-over from other donors' samples. The chain recombines TRBV9 with TRBJ1-2; D unclear. The CDR3 DNA reads TGTGCCAGCAGCGGACACTATGGCTACACCTTC. Residues: CASSGHYGYTF.